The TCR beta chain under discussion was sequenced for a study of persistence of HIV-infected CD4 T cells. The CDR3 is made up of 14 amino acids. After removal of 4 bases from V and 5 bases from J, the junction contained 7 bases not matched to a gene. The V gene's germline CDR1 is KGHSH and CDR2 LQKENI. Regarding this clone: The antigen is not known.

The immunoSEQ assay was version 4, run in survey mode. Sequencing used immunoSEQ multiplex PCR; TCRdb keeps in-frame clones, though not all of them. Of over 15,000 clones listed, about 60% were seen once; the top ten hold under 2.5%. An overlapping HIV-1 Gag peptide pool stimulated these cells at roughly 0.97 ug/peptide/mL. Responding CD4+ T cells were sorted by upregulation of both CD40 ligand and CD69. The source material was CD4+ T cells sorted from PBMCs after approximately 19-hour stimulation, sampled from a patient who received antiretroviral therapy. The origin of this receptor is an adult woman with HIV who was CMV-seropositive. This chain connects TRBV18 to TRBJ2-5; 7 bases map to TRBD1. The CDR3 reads CASSRSGQLETQYF. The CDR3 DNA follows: TGTGCCAGCTCACGATCGGGACAGCTGGAGACCCAGTACTTC.